This T cell receptor beta chain was retrieved from a study of blood T cell repertoires in COVID-19. Study-level information: Researchers got acute and convalescent COVID-19 samples from the United States, Italy and Spain. Sources were T cells, B-cell-depleted T cells, or PBMCs; the material itself was cDNA or gDNA.

The ends were cut back, 4 bases at V and 0 bases at J, with 6 bases in the middle. Germline loops: CDR1 KGHSH, CDR2 LQKENI. The CDR3 sequence is 14 residues long. In this sample, this clone turned up once. In the original analysis: Estimated nucleated cell counts came from reference gene primer amplification. The repertoire was sequenced with immunoSEQ multiplex PCR; TCRdb's copy has only in-frame clones and lacks some. V and J calls and clone size are those listed in that table; D and trimming were worked out from the DNA. This table holds around 130,000 clones, 84% found once. The rearrangement joins TRBV18 to TRBJ1-4, with unresolved D. This TCR was sampled from a woman in her twenties or thirties who had recovered from COVID-19. The sequencing sample was made of peripheral blood. CDR3: CASSQSPTNEKLFF. The DNA of the CDR3 is TGTGCCAGCTCACAATCTCCAACTAATGAAAAACTGTTTTTT.